The present T cell receptor (beta chain) was sequenced within a study of blood T cell repertoires in COVID-19. Study-level background: From the United States, Italy and Spain came samples of acute and convalescent COVID-19. The cDNA or gDNA used as material had been derived from T cells, B-cell-depleted T cells, or PBMCs.

Original data processing: Cell counts per sample came from amplifying reference gene primers. Produced via immunoSEQ multiplex PCR; TCRdb's table is partial and in-frame only. V, J and clone size reflect that table, while D and trimming were determined from the DNA. The sample lists 55,000 or so clones, 88% occurring once. CDR3 length: 13 amino acids. J lost 5 bases, V lost 10 bases, and 4 bases had no gene match. The V gene's germline CDR1 is LNHNV and CDR2 YYDKDF (reference sequence). The rearrangement uses TRBV15 and TRBJ2-1, with 11 bases that match TRBD1. The sequenced sample was peripheral blood. The receptor was derived from a man in his fifties or sixties with active COVID-19. Written as DNA, the CDR3 is TGTGCCAGTTGGGACAGGGGGGACAATGAGCAGTTCTTC. It encodes CASWDRGDNEQFF. The full variable domain, its missing parts supplied by reference TRBV15 and TRBJ2-1, is DAMVIQNPRYQVTQFGKPVTLSCSQTLNHNVMYWYQQKSSQAPKLLFHYYDKDFNNEADTPDNFQSRRPNTSFCFLDIRSPGLGDTAMYLCASWDRGDNEQFFGPGTRLTVL.